Included here is one T cell receptor beta chain sequence, with context. Its antigen is as yet unknown. Every cDNA TCR molecule received its own unique molecular identifier. One entry per CDR3 protein results from TCRdb running MiXCR on the 5' RACE reads. The table records 17,000 or so distinct CDR3 sequences, approximately 6.3% of them present only once. The data stem from a study of spatial heterogeneity in lung cancer. Study observations and caveats: The number of expanded tumor alpha and beta chains correlated with mutation number. The study found that ubiquitous and regional expanded TCR counts tracked ubiquitous and regional nonsynonymous mutations, respectively.

Time point specified: sample taken at primary tumor resection. Donation came from some 72 patients with untreated early-stage non-small cell lung cancer. Whole RNA was taken from tumor, nontumor lung or frozen PBMC; it was then sequenced unsorted. The germline gives CDR1 LNHDA, CDR2 SQIVND (reference sequence). This CDR3 contains 14 residues. Unmatched junction bases numbered 7, after V lost 6 bases and J lost 4 bases. This receptor was identified in a male donor with early-stage non-small cell lung cancer. The sample consisted of lung tumor tissue, taken at surgery. The J gene is TRBJ2-7, the V gene TRBV19, with 9 bases identical to TRBD2. The CDR3 is CASSPSGAGYEQYF. The CDR3 coding sequence is TGTGCCAGTAGCCCTAGCGGGGCAGGGTACGAGCAGTACTTC.